Listed here are 19 T cell receptor beta chains from one sample, sequenced in a study of cytomegalovirus exposure and HLA in healthy donors. The PCR contained 60 Vbeta and 13 Jbeta primers. Clones were read by immunoSEQ multiplex PCR, and TCRdb kept only the in-frame ones, dropping some. The sample yields 270,000 or so clones, approximately 90% seen once. The sequenced material came from PBMCs. The receptors originated from a man in his forties in good health and CMV-seropositive.

The rearrangement links TRBV14 to TRBJ2-7; tentative D call: TRBD2 (5 bases). The CDR3 covers 15 residues. Looked up from germline, CDR1 is SGHDN and CDR2 is FVKESK. Trimming shortened V by 0 bases and J by 4 bases, and 13 bases separated the two germline ends. CDR3 amino acids: CASSQELSGIYEQYF. CDR3 nucleotide sequence: TGTGCCAGCAGCCAAGAACTGAGCGGAATATACGAGCAGTACTTC.

The rearrangement links TRBV28 to TRBJ1-4; 7 positions agree with TRBD1. J gave up 5 bases and V 7 bases, and 4 bases lay outside the gene matches. Germline V gene sequence: CDR1 MDHEN, CDR2 SYDVKM. The CDR3 covers 13 residues. The CDR3 region has the DNA TGTGCCAGCAACGACAGGGTAAATGAAAAACTGTTTTTT. This translates into CASNDRVNEKLFF.

The V call is TRBV6-4, the J call TRBJ2-3, with 8 bases that match TRBD2. This CDR3 spans 15 amino acids. Germline CDR1 MRHNA, CDR2 SNTAGT. Trimming took 0 bases from V and 4 from J; bases not matched to a gene: 3. This chain's CDR3 is CASSDSGLGADTQYF. CDR3 nucleotides: TGTGCCAGCAGTGACTCGGGACTAGGAGCAGATACGCAGTATTTT.

V and J are TRBV2 and TRBJ2-1; D is uncertain. From germline, CDR1 is SNHLY and CDR2 FYNNEI. The V end lost 1 base, the J end lost 8 bases, and 15 bases lay between the germline ends. The CDR3 is 15 amino acids. The CDR3 nucleotides are TGTGCCAGCAGTGAAGGGGCAGGCCATAGAGATGAGCAGTTCTTC. Residues: CASSEGAGHRDEQFF.

The chain uses TRBV19 and TRBJ1-5; D ambiguous. V shed 5 bases and J shed 7 bases, with 12 bases lying between them. The CDR3 totals 13 residues. Per germline, CDR1 LNHDA and CDR2 SQIVND (reference sequence). This CDR3 reads CASSQSSRQPQHF. In DNA, the CDR3 is TGTGCCAGTAGTCAGAGTTCGCGGCAGCCCCAGCATTTT.

The V gene is TRBV11-2, the J gene TRBJ2-5, with D perhaps matching TRBD1 (5 bases). Germline-derived CDR1 and CDR2 are SGHAT and FQNNGV. V shed 1 base and J shed 5 bases, with 8 bases lying between them. The CDR3 contains 13 residues. The CDR3 reads CASSLGRVETQYF. CDR3 DNA: TGTGCCAGCAGCTTAGGCAGGGTGGAGACCCAGTACTTC.

V and J are TRBV5-1 and TRBJ2-1; 11 bases map to TRBD2. This CDR3 is 15 amino acids long. Trimming removed 5 bases from V and 5 bases from J; junction bases left unmatched: 6. Germline CDR1 reads SGHRS; CDR2 reads YFSETQ. The CDR3 DNA reads TGCGCCAGCAGGGAGACTAGCGGGACCAACAATGAGCAGTTCTTC. Its translation is CASRETSGTNNEQFF.

In the case of this clone: At one end, the junction sequence differs from germline, possibly due to a read error. The chain recombines TRBV7-7 with TRBJ1-2; tentatively, D is TRBD1 (5 bases). The CDR3 has 15 amino acids. CDR1 and CDR2 from the germline V gene are SSHAT and FNYEAQ (reference sequence). CDR3 amino acids: CASSVGGGIGYGYTF. The CDR3 DNA reads TGTGCTAGCAGCGTGGGGGGGGGTATCGGCTATGGCTACACCTTC.

This clone was observed a few times. The genes are TRBV7-9 and TRBJ2-6; 7 nucleotides agree with TRBD2. The CDR3 contains 17 residues. Germline CDR1 and CDR2: SEHNR and FQNEAQ (reference sequence). The V and J ends lost 4 bases and 0 bases, in that order; junction bases with no gene match: 6. In DNA form, the CDR3 reads TGTGCCAGCAGCTCAGGACTAGAGAGCTCTGGGGCCAACGTCCTGACTTTC. The encoded protein is CASSSGLESSGANVLTF.

The DNA of the CDR3 is TGCGCCAGCAGCGCCCAGGTTAACACTGAAGCTTTCTTT. It translates to CASSAQVNTEAFF. The chain carries TRBV4-1 and TRBJ1-1; D is unclear. Per germline, CDR1 MGHRA and CDR2 YSYEKL. The CDR3 length is 13 residues. V was trimmed by 5 bases and J by 2 bases, leaving 9 bases between them.

The genes are TRBV7-9 and TRBJ1-2, with 7 bases lining up with TRBD1. The trim removed 5 bases at V and 4 bases at J, leaving 10 bases unmatched. Germline lookup yields CDR1 SEHNR and CDR2 FQNEAQ (reference sequence). CDR3 length: 15 amino acids. The CDR3 loop is CASSIGTERSYGYTF. The CDR3 region has the DNA TGTGCCAGCAGCATCGGGACAGAACGGAGCTATGGCTACACCTTC. Full variable domain (remainder filled in from reference TRBV7-9 and TRBJ1-2): DTGVSQNPRHKITKRGQNVTFRCDPISEHNRLYWYRQTLGQGPEFLTYFQNEAQLEKSRLLSDRFSAERPKGSFSTLEIQRTEQGDSAMYLCASSIGTERSYGYTFGSGTRLTVV.

V gene TRBV4-3 combines with J gene TRBJ2-4; 10 bases agree with TRBD1. Germline V gene data show CDR1 as LGHNA and CDR2 as YSLEER. The CDR3 is 18 residues long. Unmatched junction bases numbered 7, after V lost 0 bases and J lost 2 bases. CDR3 sequence reads: CASSQDNRQGATKNIQYF. CDR3 in DNA: TGCGCCAGCAGCCAAGACAATCGACAGGGGGCTACCAAAAACATTCAGTACTTC.

This clone occurred a few times. The J gene is TRBJ1-2, the V gene TRBV29-1, with D perhaps matching TRBD1 (6 bases). Germline assignment: CDR1 SQVTM and CDR2 ANQGSEA. V lost 5 bases to trimming and J lost 3 bases, with 10 bases between them. The CDR3 has 12 amino acids. CDR3: CSVKGGDYGYTF. The CDR3 DNA is TGCAGCGTTAAGGGGGGGGACTATGGCTACACCTTC.

The CDR3 region is CASSQDRGVNQPQHF. In DNA, the CDR3 is TGCGCCAGCAGCCAAGATCGGGGAGTCAATCAGCCCCAGCATTTT. The chain uses TRBV4-1 and TRBJ1-5; D is unresolved. Between the trimmed V and J ends, which lost 0 bases and 3 bases, there was a span of 9 bases. CDR1 MGHRA and CDR2 YSYEKL come from the germline V gene. The CDR3 consists of 15 residues.

The rearrangement joins TRBV28 to TRBJ2-7; TRBD1 might be the D (6 bases). CDR3 length: 13 amino acids. V gave up 0 bases and J gave up 3 bases, with 6 bases separating them. CDR1 and CDR2 (germline): MDHEN, SYDVKM. The CDR3 protein is CASSLWDSYEQYF. The CDR3 nucleotides are TGTGCCAGCAGTTTATGGGACAGCTACGAGCAGTACTTC.

This chain uses TRBV19 with TRBJ2-7; possibly TRBD1 for D (6 bases). The germline V gene has CDR1 LNHDA and CDR2 SQIVND (reference sequence). V was pared by 2 bases and J by 3 bases, with 17 bases between. This CDR3 has 16 amino acids. The CDR3 bases are TGTGCCAGTAGTATAACCGCATGGGACAAAGGCTACGAGCAGTACTTC. Protein sequence: CASSITAWDKGYEQYF.

The chain combines TRBV7-9 with TRBJ1-4, with a weak D call TRBD1 (5 bases). Per germline, CDR1 SEHNR and CDR2 FQNEAQ (reference sequence). CDR3 size: 15 residues. Trimming pared 5 bases from V and 8 bases from J, leaving 18 bases between. CDR3: CASSPWGGPEEKLFF. CDR3 sequence (DNA): TGTGCCAGCAGCCCTTGGGGGGGACCGGAGGAAAAACTGTTTTTT.

The V gene is TRBV9, the J gene TRBJ2-2; 12 nucleotides line up with TRBD1. CDR3 length equals 18 residues. Losses at the gene ends were 4 bases for V and 5 bases for J; bases not matched to a gene: 12. The germline V gene has CDR1 SGDLS and CDR2 YYNGEE. The CDR3 is CASSLRDRGLAGTGELFF. The CDR3, as DNA: TGTGCCAGCAGCCTAAGGGACAGGGGGCTTGCAGGGACCGGGGAGCTGTTTTTT. Using reference TRBV9 and TRBJ2-2 for the parts outside the CDR3, the full variable domain is DSGVTQTPKHLITATGQRVTLRCSPRSGDLSVYWYQQSLDQGLQFLIQYYNGEERAKGNILERFSAQQFPDLHSELNLSSLELGDSALYFCASSLRDRGLAGTGELFFGEGSRLTVL.

The chain couples TRBV27 to TRBJ2-3; 14 bases fit TRBD2. J lost 9 bases, V lost 5 bases, and 10 bases had no gene match. This CDR3 is built from 16 residues. CDR1 and CDR2 from the germline V gene are MNHEY and SMNVEV (reference sequence). CDR3 nucleotide sequence: TGTGCCAGCAGTACACCGGGACTAGCGGGAGAGGTGACGCAGTATTTT. Its protein product is CASSTPGLAGEVTQYF.